These 26 T cell receptor beta chains were all obtained from the same sample, sequenced in a study of T-cell reconstitution after alpha-beta-depleted transplantation in children. Unique molecular identifiers were used to barcode this TCRbeta library. In TCRdb, the PCR reads were re-called with MiXCR into one record per CDR3 protein. The data hold about a million distinct CDR3 sequences, with roughly 29% observed a single time. The sequencing used PBMCs, mostly from graft donor cells, collected 360 days after TCRalphabeta/CD19-depleted stem cell transplant. Receptors originate from a boy in the first two years of life who had a stem cell transplant for SCID, so the T cells may come from the graft donor.

This clonotype was detected a few times. V is TRBV29-1 and J is TRBJ1-1, with D uncertain. This CDR3 contains 10 residues. Germline CDR1 is SQVTM and CDR2 is ANQGSEA. V shed 7 bases and J shed 2 bases, with 5 bases lying between them. CDR3 protein: CSAVNTEAFF. In DNA form, the CDR3 reads TGCAGCGCCGTTAACACTGAAGCTTTCTTT.

This chain links TRBV4-2 with TRBJ2-1, with D tentatively TRBD2 (7 bases). Germline assignment: CDR1 LGHNA and CDR2 YNFKEQ. V dropped 0 bases and J dropped 2 bases, with 14 bases sitting between them. This CDR3 has 17 residues. The chain's CDR3 is CASSQDMGGLAYNEQFF. The CDR3 DNA reads TGTGCCAGCAGCCAAGATATGGGGGGGCTGGCCTACAATGAGCAGTTCTTC.

This clonotype was seen at least ten times. For the CDR3, the DNA is TGTGCCAGCAGTTTATTCCGTGGTTCCTACAATGAGCAGTTCTTC. It translates to CASSLFRGSYNEQFF. The chain carries TRBV12-3 or TRBV12-4 and TRBJ2-1, with D hard to call. The CDR3 totals 15 residues. V dropped 2 bases and J dropped 1 base, with 9 bases sitting between them.

The J gene is TRBJ2-3, the V gene TRBV5-1; 10 bases are shared with TRBD2. CDR3 length equals 17 residues. V lost 4 bases, J lost 0 bases, and 8 bases stayed unmatched. The germline CDR1 and CDR2 sequences are SGHRS and YFSETQ. CDR3: CASSPASGGFSTDTQYF. The CDR3, as DNA: TGCGCCAGCAGCCCCGCTAGCGGGGGCTTTAGCACAGATACGCAGTATTTT.

The chain has TRBV12-3 or TRBV12-4 and TRBJ2-1; D gene ambiguous. The CDR3 extends over 17 amino acids. The V gene lost 1 base and the J gene lost 1 base, with 14 bases spanning the gap. DNA of the CDR3: TGTGCCAGCAGTTTAGTAGGCTCCTCAACTTCCTACAATGAGCAGTTCTTC. The encoded protein is CASSLVGSSTSYNEQFF.

In this sample, this clonotype turned up a few times. The rearrangement links TRBV5-1 to TRBJ2-7; D unclear. V lost 1 base to trimming and J lost 5 bases, with 10 bases between them. This CDR3 has 13 amino acids. Germline loops: CDR1 SGHRS, CDR2 YFSETQ. CDR3 nucleotides: TGCGCCAGCAGCTTGAGTCATTTAGACGAGCAGTACTTC. This gives the protein CASSLSHLDEQYF.

This clonotype was picked up a small number of times. The chain carries TRBV20-1 and TRBJ1-5, with 9 bases fitting TRBD1. CDR3 length: 14 amino acids. V dropped 2 bases and J dropped 7; count of bases not matched to a gene: 6. The germline V gene has CDR1 DFQATT and CDR2 SNEGSKA (reference sequence). The CDR3 loop is CSARPRDREQPQHF. Here the CDR3 DNA reads TGCAGTGCTAGACCCCGGGACAGGGAACAGCCCCAGCATTTT.

J is TRBJ2-1 and V is TRBV6-4, with 13 bases matching TRBD2. CDR3 length: 17 residues. Germline CDR1 reads MRHNA; CDR2 reads SNTAGT. V shed 4 bases and J 4 bases; nucleotides not matched to a gene: 7. The CDR3 sequence: CASSARQLAGGYNEQFF. The CDR3, as DNA: TGTGCCAGCAGTGCCCGCCAACTAGCGGGGGGGTACAATGAGCAGTTCTTC.

J is TRBJ1-1 and V is TRBV6-1; 8 nucleotides agree with TRBD1. J lost 5 bases, V lost 3 bases, and 14 bases had no gene match. Per germline, CDR1 MNHNS and CDR2 SASEGT. CDR3 size: 17 residues. CDR3 nucleotide sequence: TGTGCCAGCAGTGATTTAGCGGGACAGGCCCTTGGGACTGAAGCTTTCTTT. This encodes CASSDLAGQALGTEAFF.

V is TRBV5-1 and J is TRBJ2-3, with TRBD2 matching 9 bases. Germline V lookup: CDR1 SGHRS, CDR2 YFSETQ. The CDR3 consists of 17 residues. Trimming took 7 bases from V and 6 from J; bases not matched to a gene: 18. CDR3 sequence (DNA): TGCGCCAGCCGCTCCGGGCCTGGCGGGGGGGCCTTGGATACGCAGTATTTT. It codes for CASRSGPGGGALDTQYF. Based on the CDR3 plus reference TRBV5-1 and TRBJ2-3, the full variable domain is KAGVTQTPRYLIKTRGQQVTLSCSPISGHRSVSWYQQTPGQGLQFLFEYFSETQRNKGNFPGRFSGRQFSNSRSEMNVSTLELGDSALYLCASRSGPGGGALDTQYFGPGTRLTVL.

Only a few counts were recorded for this clonotype. V gene TRBV12-3 or TRBV12-4 combines with J gene TRBJ2-6; 8 nucleotides align to TRBD1. The CDR3 covers 16 residues. Germline trimming cut 6 bases from V and 4 bases from J; bases unmatched to any gene: 8. CDR3 DNA sequence: TGTGCCAGCAGAGACAGGGGATTCGCGGGGGCCAACGTCCTGACTTTC. Translation gives CASRDRGFAGANVLTF.

This sequence joins TRBV4-3 and TRBJ1-4, with D maybe TRBD1 (5 bases). Germline CDR1 reads LGHNA; CDR2 reads YSLEER. The CDR3 runs to 16 residues. Trimming took 0 bases from V and 7 from J, leaving 15 bases between them. The CDR3 sequence is CASSQDPRGVPEKLFF. CDR3 nucleotides: TGCGCCAGCAGCCAAGATCCTAGGGGTGTACCTGAAAAACTGTTTTTT.

This clonotype was seen more than once but under ten times. V and J are TRBV18 and TRBJ2-1; 8 bases agree with TRBD2. Germline V gene lookup returns CDR1 KGHSH and CDR2 LQKENI. V shed 5 bases and J 0 bases; nucleotides not matched to a gene: 9. This CDR3 spans 17 amino acids. The CDR3 nucleotides read TGTGCCAGCTCATCCTCTAGCGGGCTTAGCTCCTACAATGAGCAGTTCTTC. Translation gives CASSSSSGLSSYNEQFF.

The CDR3 DNA sequence: TGTGCCAGCAGCTTAACGCTGCAAGAGACCCAGTACTTC. Residues: CASSLTLQETQYF. This chain connects TRBV7-3 to TRBJ2-5, with D unclear. The CDR3 sequence is 13 residues long. V lost 0 bases, J lost 2 bases, and 4 bases lay in between. Looked up from germline, CDR1 is SGHTA and CDR2 is FQGTGA.

This clonotype was found a few times. The V gene is TRBV4-1, the J gene TRBJ2-3; TRBD1 aligns across 7 bases. The CDR3 length is 14 residues. Trimming cost V 4 bases and J 4 bases; bases outside gene matches: 5. Germline V gene data show CDR1 as MGHRA and CDR2 as YSYEKL. The CDR3 reads CASSRRQGPDTQYF. CDR3 DNA sequence: TGCGCCAGCAGCCGTAGACAGGGCCCAGATACGCAGTATTTT.

V gene TRBV11-1 combines with J gene TRBJ2-1, with 8 nucleotides matching TRBD2. This CDR3 spans 18 amino acids. Germline V gene lookup returns CDR1 SGHAT and CDR2 FQDESV (reference sequence). V lost 3 bases, J lost 3 bases, and 13 bases stayed unmatched. The CDR3 DNA reads as TGTGCCAGCAGCTTCTTGCTCCAACGGGGGGGCAACTACAATGAGCAGTTCTTC. Its protein product is CASSFLLQRGGNYNEQFF.

This chain links TRBV2 with TRBJ2-3; the D gene is possibly TRBD2 (6 bases). Germline V gene lookup returns CDR1 SNHLY and CDR2 FYNNEI. Trimming took 10 bases from V and 6 from J, leaving 20 bases between them. The CDR3 extends over 14 amino acids. CDR3 DNA sequence: TGTGCCACCCGATCTAGCGTTCGCGGGGATACGCAGTATTTT. Protein: CATRSSVRGDTQYF.

This clonotype was seen at least ten times. The gene calls are TRBV6-5 and TRBJ2-7; 7 bases align to TRBD1. V lost 2 bases, J lost 2 bases, and 3 bases stayed unmatched. The CDR3 covers 14 residues. Germline V gene sequence: CDR1 MNHEY, CDR2 SVGAGI. The CDR3 nucleotides read TGTGCCAGCAGTTACGGGACAGAGGCCTACGAGCAGTACTTC. Its translation: CASSYGTEAYEQYF.

The table lists this clonotype with a few counts. The chain carries TRBV5-1 and TRBJ1-1; perhaps TRBD1 as D (6 bases). Germline-derived CDR1 and CDR2 are SGHRS and YFSETQ. The CDR3 sequence is 15 residues long. V was trimmed by 4 bases and J by 0 bases, leaving 13 bases between them. CDR3 sequence: CASSGTGWMNTEAFF. The CDR3 DNA reads TGCGCCAGCAGCGGAACAGGGTGGATGAACACTGAAGCTTTCTTT.

The gene calls are TRBV6-1 and TRBJ2-5, with TRBD1 matching 7 bases. The CDR3 extends over 13 amino acids. J was trimmed by 5 bases and V by 7 bases; bases with no gene match: 7. Germline V gene data show CDR1 as MNHNS and CDR2 as SASEGT. The chain's CDR3 is CASTYDRVETQYF. CDR3 sequence (DNA): TGTGCCAGCACCTACGACAGGGTGGAGACCCAGTACTTC.

This clonotype was picked up one time. The genes are TRBV6-1 and TRBJ2-7; 7 nucleotides agree with TRBD2. The CDR3 is 21 residues long. CDR1 and CDR2 from the germline V gene are MNHNS and SASEGT. With 2 bases clipped from V and 1 base from J, the junction kept 23 bases outside the gene matches. This CDR3 reads CASSESDWSGPASGLSYEQYF. DNA for the CDR3: TGTGCCAGCAGTGAAAGTGATTGGTCCGGGCCCGCTAGCGGTCTTTCCTACGAGCAGTACTTC.

This sequence joins TRBV19 and TRBJ2-1, with D uncertain. The germline V gene has CDR1 LNHDA and CDR2 SQIVND (reference sequence). The CDR3 covers 13 residues. V lost 8 bases to trimming and J lost 3 bases, with 11 bases between them. The CDR3 here is CASAKTDYNEQFF. The CDR3 nucleotides read TGTGCCAGTGCCAAAACGGACTACAATGAGCAGTTCTTC.

A few counts support this clonotype. This chain links TRBV7-2 with TRBJ2-7; maybe TRBD2 (6 bases). The CDR3 length is 15 residues. Trimming removed 0 bases at V and 2 bases at J, with 11 bases between. CDR1 SGHTA and CDR2 FQGNSA come from the germline V gene. CDR3: CASSLAGGTAYEQYF. DNA of the CDR3: TGTGCCAGCAGCTTAGCCGGGGGTACAGCCTACGAGCAGTACTTC.

This clonotype was seen repeatedly, ten times or more. The rearrangement uses TRBV5-1 and TRBJ2-3, with D perhaps matching TRBD1 (5 bases). Germline loops: CDR1 SGHRS, CDR2 YFSETQ. V lost 4 bases and J lost 6, with 12 bases in between. The CDR3 is 13 amino acids. CDR3 DNA: TGCGCCAGCAGCCAAATGACAGTTGATACGCAGTATTTT. It codes for CASSQMTVDTQYF.

This clonotype was detected a few times. The rearrangement joins TRBV4-1 to TRBJ2-7; perhaps TRBD2 as D (6 bases). Looked up from germline, CDR1 is MGHRA and CDR2 is YSYEKL. The CDR3 is made up of 14 amino acids. V lost 2 bases to trimming and J lost 7 bases, with 15 bases between them. In DNA, the CDR3 is TGCGCCAGCAGCCAACACATATGGACTATTGAGCAGTACTTC. Protein sequence: CASSQHIWTIEQYF.

V is TRBV12-3 or TRBV12-4 and J is TRBJ2-3, with D unclear. Trimming removed 10 bases at V and 10 bases at J, with 18 bases between. CDR3 length equals 12 residues. The CDR3 here is CATNPDPQSQYF. CDR3 coding DNA: TGTGCCACCAACCCGGATCCCCAATCGCAGTATTTT.